These 25 T cell receptor beta chains were all obtained from the same sample, sequenced in a study of PD-1 blockade in classical Hodgkin lymphoma. Profiled with immunoSEQ multiplex PCR; TCRdb holds only in-frame clones, not every one. The sample shows tens of thousands of clones, roughly 94% of them seen only once. Time point of the sample: newly diagnosed, previously untreated cHL patient sample. Sample: peripheral blood mononuclear cells (PBMCs). The receptors derive from a human donor with classical Hodgkin lymphoma.

V and J are TRBV5-1 and TRBJ2-3, with D possibly being TRBD1 (5 bases). The V gene's germline CDR1 is SGHRS and CDR2 YFSETQ. This CDR3 has 13 residues. V was clipped by 7 bases and J by 0 bases, with 9 bases between them. The CDR3 sequence: CASGPGSTDTQYF. CDR3 DNA: TGCGCCAGCGGCCCAGGGAGCACAGATACGCAGTATTTT.

The chain has TRBV6-1 and TRBJ1-2; 12 bases match TRBD1. The germline CDR1 and CDR2 sequences are MNHNS and SASEGT. V lost 2 bases to trimming and J lost 8 bases; unmatched junction nucleotides: 15. This CDR3 region has 18 residues. The CDR3 is CASSESGPIGTGGLGYTF. In DNA, the CDR3 is TGTGCCAGCAGTGAATCGGGACCTATTGGGACAGGGGGCCTAGGCTACACCTTC.

The CDR3 reads CASSLAGRSSYEQYF. The CDR3 DNA is TGTGCCAGCAGCTTAGCGGGGAGGAGCTCCTACGAGCAGTACTTC. V usage is TRBV7-9 and J usage is TRBJ2-7, with D perhaps matching TRBD2 (6 bases). CDR1 and CDR2 from the germline V gene are SEHNR and FQNEAQ (reference sequence). The CDR3 consists of 15 residues. V lost 0 bases and J lost 0, with 9 bases in between.

V is TRBV11-3 and J is TRBJ1-4; the D is unclear. Germline V gene data show CDR1 as SGHNT and CDR2 as YENEEA. This CDR3 spans 13 amino acids. V dropped 9 bases and J dropped 3 bases, with 11 bases sitting between them. The CDR3 nucleotides read TGTGCCAGGACCGACTTCGCTAATGAAAAACTGTTTTTT. Its protein is CARTDFANEKLFF.

The CDR3 DNA reads as TGCGCCAGCAGCTTGCAGGGGGCTTGGAGCACTGAAGCTTTCTTT. This codes for CASSLQGAWSTEAFF. The V gene is TRBV5-1, the J gene TRBJ1-1; 8 nucleotides match TRBD1. This CDR3 has 15 residues. Unmatched junction bases numbered 6, after V lost 1 base and J lost 4 bases. Looked up from germline, CDR1 is SGHRS and CDR2 is YFSETQ.

This rearrangement joins TRBV5-1 to TRBJ2-3; D perhaps matches TRBD2 (7 bases). Trimming took off 1 base at V and 7 bases at J, with 22 bases between the two ends. The CDR3 length is 17 residues. From germline, CDR1 is SGHRS and CDR2 YFSETQ. In DNA, the CDR3 is TGCGCCAGCAGCTTGCTCCTGCGGGGGCCACGTTTGCATACGCAGTATTTT. It specifies CASSLLLRGPRLHTQYF.

The chain links TRBV6-8 to TRBJ2-7; maybe TRBD1 (6 bases). Trimming took 6 bases from V and 4 from J, leaving 10 bases between them. There are 12 residues in the CDR3. Germline CDR1 reads MNHGY; CDR2 reads SAAAGT. The CDR3, as DNA: TGTGCCAGCAGAGTCAGGGGTTACGAGCAGTACTTC. It specifies CASRVRGYEQYF.

The chain is built from TRBV19 and TRBJ2-2; 7 bases map to TRBD1. Germline assignment: CDR1 LNHDA and CDR2 SQIVND (reference sequence). The CDR3 totals 14 residues. The V segment lost 5 bases and the J segment 6 bases; nucleotides outside the gene matches: 6. The CDR3, as DNA: TGTGCCAGTAGTTCGCGGCAGGGGGCCGGGGAGCTGTTTTTT. It codes for CASSSRQGAGELFF.

As DNA, the CDR3 is TGCAGCGTTGTAGGGTTAGCGGGGGACCTCTACGAGCAGTACTTC. Translated: CSVVGLAGDLYEQYF. The genes are TRBV29-1 and TRBJ2-7; 9 bases align to TRBD2. Germline V lookup: CDR1 SQVTM, CDR2 ANQGSEA. With 4 bases clipped from V and 3 bases from J, the junction kept 10 bases outside the gene matches. The CDR3 is 15 residues long.

This clone showed up just once. This chain connects TRBV23-1 to TRBJ1-1; D not resolved. TRBV23-1 counts as an open reading frame of uncertain function. This CDR3 is 14 amino acids long. The germline V and J ends were trimmed by 6 bases and 2 bases, with 13 bases remaining between them. The CDR3 region is CASSLYLGNTEAFF. As DNA, the CDR3 is TGCGCCAGCAGCCTATACTTGGGCAACACTGAAGCTTTCTTT.

CDR3 protein: CASSLAPGPNYSGELFF. The CDR3 DNA reads TGCGCCAGCAGCTTGGCCCCGGGTCCTAATTACTCCGGGGAGCTGTTTTTT. The chain carries TRBV5-1 and TRBJ2-2, with no clear D. The length of the CDR3 is 17 residues. The V and J ends lost 0 bases and 6 bases respectively, with 18 bases between them. Germline CDR1 SGHRS, CDR2 YFSETQ.

J is TRBJ2-3 and V is TRBV7-9; tentative D call: TRBD1 (6 bases). There are 14 residues in the CDR3. Trimming removed 4 bases at V and 0 bases at J, with 8 bases between. Germline assignment: CDR1 SEHNR and CDR2 FQNEAQ (reference sequence). The CDR3 DNA sequence: TGTGCCAGCAGCTCCGACAGGAGCACAGATACGCAGTATTTT. Translated: CASSSDRSTDTQYF.

The CDR3 bases are TGTGCCAGTAGTATAGATGACGGATCGGGACTAGCGGGCACCGGGGAGCTGTTTTTT. This gives the protein CASSIDDGSGLAGTGELFF. The chain has TRBV19 and TRBJ2-2; 12 bases match TRBD2. CDR1 is LNHDA, CDR2 SQIVND, per germline (reference sequence). The CDR3 has 19 amino acids. V lost 0 bases to trimming and J lost 4 bases; unmatched junction nucleotides: 9. Complete variable domain (other parts from reference TRBV19 and TRBJ2-2): DGGITQSPKYLFRKEGQNVTLSCEQNLNHDAMYWYRQDPGQGLRLIYYSQIVNDFQKGDIAEGYSVSREKKESFPLTVTSAQKNPTAFYLCASSIDDGSGLAGTGELFFGEGSRLTVL.

The chain has TRBV5-1 and TRBJ2-5; TRBD1 agrees at 10 bases. The germline V gene has CDR1 SGHRS and CDR2 YFSETQ. Trimming at V came to 3 bases and at J to 2 bases, leaving 10 bases not matched to a gene. The length of the CDR3 is 17 residues. The CDR3 nucleotides read TGCGCCAGCAGCTCACCGGGACAGGGGTCGCCACAAGAGACCCAGTACTTC. It encodes CASSSPGQGSPQETQYF.

This sequence joins TRBV5-1 and TRBJ2-7; D call uncertain. CDR1 is SGHRS, CDR2 YFSETQ, per germline. There are 17 residues in the CDR3. Trimming cost V 0 bases and J 0 bases, with 16 bases left between them. CDR3 bases: TGCGCCAGCAGCTTGGCCACGAACTCGTGGAGCTCCTACGAGCAGTACTTC. Its translation is CASSLATNSWSSYEQYF.

A word on this clone: Within the sample, other DNA sequences also encode this same CDR3. The V call is TRBV19, the J call TRBJ1-1; a weak D match, TRBD1 (5 bases). Between the trimmed V and J ends, which lost 6 bases and 1 base, there was a span of 9 bases. The CDR3 length is 13 residues. Germline lookup yields CDR1 LNHDA and CDR2 SQIVND (reference sequence). CDR3 region: CASSLGGNTEAFF. The CDR3 nucleotides are TGTGCCAGTAGCTTGGGGGGGAACACTGAAGCTTTCTTT.

The chain combines TRBV6-4 with TRBJ2-5; 9 bases are a match to TRBD1. CDR1 and CDR2 (germline): MRHNA, SNTAGT. The CDR3 is 15 amino acids. V was clipped by 8 bases and J by 5 bases; unmatched bases: 12. The CDR3 DNA reads TGTGCCAGCGGGAGACAGGGGGTGAAAGGGGAGACCCAGTACTTC. Translating gives CASGRQGVKGETQYF.

This sequence joins TRBV5-1 and TRBJ2-7; 9 bases are shared with TRBD2. The CDR3 covers 16 residues. Germline V CDR1 and CDR2: SGHRS, YFSETQ. J was trimmed by 0 bases and V by 1 base; bases with no gene match: 5. The CDR3, as DNA: TGCGCCAGCAGCTTGCTCAGCGGGGGGAGCTCCTACGAGCAGTACTTC. It is translated as CASSLLSGGSSYEQYF. Supplemented by reference TRBV5-1 and TRBJ2-7, the full variable domain reads KAGVTQTPRYLIKTRGQQVTLSCSPISGHRSVSWYQQTPGQGLQFLFEYFSETQRNKGNFPGRFSGRQFSNSRSEMNVSTLELGDSALYLCASSLLSGGSSYEQYFGPGTRLTVT.

This clone was detected a few times. V is TRBV5-1 and J is TRBJ1-1; D remains ambiguous. Looked up from germline, CDR1 is SGHRS and CDR2 is YFSETQ. CDR3 length: 13 residues. V lost 4 bases and J 0 bases, leaving 7 bases between the germline ends. CDR3 bases: TGCGCCAGCAGCCCCTCACTGAACACTGAAGCTTTCTTT. It is translated as CASSPSLNTEAFF.

V usage is TRBV19 and J usage is TRBJ2-4; 8 positions match TRBD1. The CDR3 runs 16 residues. Germline V lookup: CDR1 LNHDA, CDR2 SQIVND (reference sequence). Trimming cost V 5 bases and J 6 bases; bases outside gene matches: 12. CDR3 sequence: CASSPLDRVGGNIQYF. The CDR3, as DNA: TGTGCCAGTAGTCCTCTGGACAGGGTTGGGGGAAACATTCAGTACTTC.

The rearrangement uses TRBV10-1 and TRBJ1-6; D unclear. Germline CDR1 is WNHNN and CDR2 is SYGVQD (reference sequence). Trimming took off 2 bases at V and 0 bases at J, with 23 bases between the two ends. CDR3 size: 21 residues. The CDR3 sequence: CASSEPATDNSWSSYNSPLHF. CDR3 sequence (DNA): TGCGCCAGCAGTGAGCCTGCGACGGATAATTCCTGGAGCTCCTATAATTCACCCCTCCACTTT.

This chain joins TRBV28 and TRBJ1-4; D call uncertain. V was pared by 3 bases and J by 0 bases, with 8 bases between. Germline CDR1 and CDR2: MDHEN and SYDVKM. This CDR3 is 15 amino acids long. The CDR3 spells CASSFSGTTNEKLFF. In nucleotides, the CDR3 is TGTGCCAGCAGTTTCTCGGGTACAACTAATGAAAAACTGTTTTTT.

This clone was detected only once. The rearrangement links TRBV5-8 to TRBJ1-1; D is uncertain. Germline V gene lookup returns CDR1 SGHTS and CDR2 YDEGEE. Between the trimmed V and J ends, which lost 1 base and 11 bases, there was a span of 21 bases. The CDR3 covers 15 residues. The CDR3 here is CASSLKRPGVKEAFF. The CDR3 DNA sequence: TGTGCCAGCAGCTTGAAGCGACCGGGCGTCAAAGAGGCTTTCTTT. The variable domain in full, completed from reference TRBV5-8 and TRBJ1-1, reads EAGVTQSPTHLIKTRGQQATLRCSPISGHTSVYWYQQALGLGLQFLLWYDEGEERNRGNFPPRFSGRQFPNYSSELNVNALELEDSALYLCASSLKRPGVKEAFFGQGTRLTVV.

The gene calls are TRBV5-1 and TRBJ2-1; 7 bases are a match to TRBD2. Trimming cost V 4 bases and J 8 bases; bases outside gene matches: 6. The V gene's germline CDR1 is SGHRS and CDR2 YFSETQ. The CDR3 length is 13 residues. CDR3 nucleotides: TGCGCCAGCAGCCGGGACTATGAGGATGAGCAGTTCTTC. This codes for CASSRDYEDEQFF.

This chain connects TRBV19 to TRBJ1-5; tentatively, D is TRBD1 (6 bases). The CDR3 sequence is 13 residues long. Trimming removed 6 bases at V and 4 bases at J, with 10 bases between. Germline loops: CDR1 LNHDA, CDR2 SQIVND (reference sequence). As DNA, the CDR3 is TGTGCCAGTAGGTGGACAGCGAATCAGCCCCAGCATTTT. Its protein product is CASRWTANQPQHF.